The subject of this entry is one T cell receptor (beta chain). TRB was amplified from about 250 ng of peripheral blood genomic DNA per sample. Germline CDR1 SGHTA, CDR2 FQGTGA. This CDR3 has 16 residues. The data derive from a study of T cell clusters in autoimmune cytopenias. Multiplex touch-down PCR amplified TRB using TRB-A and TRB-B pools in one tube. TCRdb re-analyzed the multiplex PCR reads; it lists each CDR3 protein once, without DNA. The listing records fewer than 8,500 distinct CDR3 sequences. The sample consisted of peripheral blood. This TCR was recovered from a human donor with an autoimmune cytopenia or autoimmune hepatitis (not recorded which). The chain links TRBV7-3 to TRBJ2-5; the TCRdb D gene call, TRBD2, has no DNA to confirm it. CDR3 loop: CASSVQGPPEEETQYF.